The next 12 T cell receptor beta chains were all read from a single sample in a study of blood T cell repertoires in COVID-19. Clones were read by immunoSEQ multiplex PCR, and TCRdb kept only the in-frame ones, dropping some. The top ten clones hold 6.5% to 7.5% of a sample with roughly 68,000 clones, about nine tenths of them seen once. Specimen: peripheral blood. The receptors come from a woman of 80 years or more with active COVID-19.

In DNA form, the CDR3 reads TGTGCCACCAGAGGTCATGTAGAGGCCACAGATACGCAGTATTTT. As protein: CATRGHVEATDTQYF. The chain recombines TRBV24-1 with TRBJ2-3; no firm D call. The V end was cut by 7 bases, the J end by 2 bases, with 15 bases between. The germline V gene encodes CDR1 KGHDR and CDR2 SFDVKD. This CDR3 has 15 amino acids.

The chain links TRBV3-1 (or the pseudogene TRBV3-2) to TRBJ2-7; D may be TRBD1 (6 bases). There are 15 residues in the CDR3. Germline V gene lookup returns CDR1 LGHDT and CDR2 YNNKEL (reference sequence). V was pared by 2 bases and J by 3 bases, with 14 bases between. CDR3 in amino acids: CASSQRGQSLYEQYF. Here the CDR3 DNA reads TGTGCCAGCAGCCAAAGAGGACAGTCTCTCTACGAGCAGTACTTC.

This clone has a single count. The chain joins TRBV5-4 to TRBJ2-3; D is undetermined. Germline V lookup: CDR1 SGHNT, CDR2 YYREEE (reference sequence). The CDR3 runs to 13 residues. Trimming cost V 0 bases and J 9 bases, with 11 bases left between them. CDR3 in amino acids: CASSLAVEWTQYF. CDR3 bases: TGTGCCAGCAGCTTGGCGGTAGAGTGGACGCAGTATTTT.

The rearrangement links TRBV19 to TRBJ2-5; D perhaps matches TRBD1 (6 bases). The ends were cut back, 4 bases at V and 0 bases at J, with 15 bases in the middle. The CDR3 runs to 16 residues. Per the germline V gene, CDR1 is LNHDA and CDR2 is SQIVND (reference sequence). DNA for the CDR3: TGTGCCAGTAGTACCTATTTACAGGGTAACCAAGAGACCCAGTACTTC. This sequence encodes CASSTYLQGNQETQYF.

The chain has TRBV11-3 and TRBJ2-5, with a possible D match to TRBD2 (6 bases). The V gene lost 5 bases and the J gene lost 2 bases, with 15 bases spanning the gap. Germline V gives CDR1 SGHNT, CDR2 YENEEA. The CDR3 runs 15 residues. CDR3 amino acids: CASSPGGGGQETQYF. CDR3 in DNA: TGTGCCAGCAGCCCCGGGGGTGGTGGGCAAGAGACCCAGTACTTC.

V is TRBV5-1 and J is TRBJ2-3; 7 nucleotides align to TRBD1. CDR3 length equals 13 residues. The germline CDR1 and CDR2 sequences are SGHRS and YFSETQ. The junction had 1 base not matched to a gene; V was cut back by 1 base and J by 5 bases. As DNA, the CDR3 is TGCGCCAGCAGCTTGTACAGGGGAGATACGCAGTATTTT. Its translation is CASSLYRGDTQYF.

To note about this clone: Other nucleotide sequences from this sample produce the same CDR3. The chain employs TRBV6-6 and TRBJ1-4; D is unresolved. CDR3 length equals 18 residues. The germline V and J ends were trimmed by 5 bases and 0 bases, with 19 bases remaining between them. CDR1 is MNHNY, CDR2 SVGAGI, per germline (reference sequence). CDR3 in amino acids: CASSHTPSRGTTNEKLFF. The CDR3, as DNA: TGTGCCAGCAGTCATACACCCTCCCGCGGGACAACTAATGAAAAACTGTTTTTT.

This clone has only one observation. The V and J genes are TRBV18 and TRBJ2-7, with 7 positions matching TRBD1. CDR3 length: 13 residues. Unmatched junction bases numbered 7, after V lost 4 bases and J lost 7 bases. Germline V gene sequence: CDR1 KGHSH, CDR2 LQKENI. The CDR3 DNA sequence: TGTGCCAGCTCACTGGGACAGCCTCGGGAGCAGTACTTC. The encoded protein is CASSLGQPREQYF. The variable domain in full, with the rest retrieved from reference TRBV18 and TRBJ2-7, is NAGVMQNPRHLVRRRGQEARLRCSPMKGHSHVYWYRQLPEEGLKFMVYLQKENIIDESGMPKERFSAEFPKEGPSILRIQQVVRGDSAAYFCASSLGQPREQYFGPGTRLTVT.

V gene TRBV21-1 combines with J gene TRBJ2-5; the table names TRBD1, a call not compared with the DNA. TRBV21-1 counts as a pseudogene. The CDR3 spans 18 residues. CDR3 sequence: CASSKESRPGQGRETQYF. CDR3 nucleotides: TGTGCCAGCAGCAAGGAATCAAGACCGGGACAAGGAAGGGAGACCCAGTACTTC.

The V gene is TRBV7-2, the J gene TRBJ2-7; 10 bases fit TRBD1. The J segment lost 4 bases and the V segment lost 2 bases, leaving 11 bases of the junction unmatched. Germline CDR1 SGHTA, CDR2 FQGNSA. This CDR3 has 17 amino acids. As DNA, the CDR3 is TGTGCCAGCAGCTTACAACATCGGACAGGGGGAGGGTACGAGCAGTACTTC. Its protein is CASSLQHRTGGGYEQYF.

The chain combines TRBV18 with TRBJ2-1, with a weak D call TRBD2 (5 bases). The CDR3 extends over 13 amino acids. Germline V CDR1 and CDR2: KGHSH, LQKENI. Trimming took 0 bases from V and 9 from J, leaving 9 bases between them. CDR3 residues: CASSPPMLAEQFF. In DNA, the CDR3 is TGTGCCAGCTCACCACCGATGCTAGCTGAGCAGTTCTTC.

The gene calls are TRBV18 and TRBJ1-5; 8 nucleotides align to TRBD1. CDR1 is KGHSH, CDR2 LQKENI, per germline. Germline trimming cut 3 bases from V and 0 bases from J; bases unmatched to any gene: 1. The CDR3 has 15 amino acids. CDR3 in amino acids: CASSPGQASNQPQHF. DNA for the CDR3: TGTGCCAGCTCACCGGGACAGGCTAGCAATCAGCCCCAGCATTTT. Complete variable domain (other parts from reference TRBV18 and TRBJ1-5): NAGVMQNPRHLVRRRGQEARLRCSPMKGHSHVYWYRQLPEEGLKFMVYLQKENIIDESGMPKERFSAEFPKEGPSILRIQQVVRGDSAAYFCASSPGQASNQPQHFGDGTRLSIL.